One sample yielded the 14 T cell receptor beta chains listed below, sequenced in a study of T cells in Graves' hyperthyroidism and ophthalmopathy. The investigators amplified TCR beta CDR3 regions from RNA transcripts. TCR CDR3 underwent first-round RT-PCR with the HTBI primer set. TCRdb recomputed calls from the multiplex PCR reads with MiXCR, one row per CDR3 protein. The data hold some 340,000 distinct CDR3 sequences, with roughly 13% observed a single time. Source material: blood. The receptors were gathered from a woman aged 40-49 years with Graves' ophthalmopathy.

Worth noting for this clonotype: This could be a read error, since a much larger clone is one nucleotide away. The rearrangement links TRBV6-1 to TRBJ2-1; D ambiguous. There are 12 residues in the CDR3. Between the trimmed V and J ends, which lost 3 bases and 8 bases, there was a span of 8 bases. CDR1 and CDR2 from the germline V gene are MNHNS and SASEGT. For the CDR3, the DNA is TGTGCCAGCAGTGACATTGTGGATGAGCAGTTCTTC. Its protein product is CASSDIVDEQFF.

Only a few counts were recorded for this clonotype. The rearrangement joins TRBV5-1 to TRBJ2-3; TRBD2 matches 10 bases. The germline gives CDR1 SGHRS, CDR2 YFSETQ. V was clipped by 7 bases and J by 5 bases; unmatched bases: 13. CDR3 length: 16 amino acids. CDR3 sequence reads: CASSPSSGGPGDTQYF. The CDR3, as DNA: TGCGCCAGCTCCCCTTCTAGCGGGGGCCCGGGAGATACGCAGTATTTT.

This clonotype has ten or more counts. The chain joins TRBV7-2 to TRBJ2-5; 7 positions match TRBD1. The CDR3 has 13 amino acids. Per germline, CDR1 SGHTA and CDR2 FQGNSA. Germline trimming cut 3 bases from V and 4 bases from J; bases unmatched to any gene: 2. In DNA, the CDR3 is TGTGCCAGCAGCTTGGGACAGTTAGAGACCCAGTACTTC. Translating gives CASSLGQLETQYF.

This clonotype came up many times. V usage is TRBV27 and J usage is TRBJ2-7, with D unresolved. The CDR3 is 13 amino acids. The germline V and J ends were trimmed by 5 bases and 6 bases, with 14 bases remaining between them. Germline V gene lookup returns CDR1 MNHEY and CDR2 SMNVEV (reference sequence). The CDR3, as DNA: TGTGCCAGCAGTACCCGGACCCCCGCCGAGCAGTACTTC. It specifies CASSTRTPAEQYF.

This clonotype has ten or more counts. Relative to the germline gene, one junction end is altered; a read error may explain this. The chain combines TRBV4-1 with TRBJ1-1; D remains unclear. Per germline, CDR1 MGHRA and CDR2 YSYEKL. The CDR3 is made up of 13 amino acids. CDR3 nucleotides: TGTGCCAGCAGCCAAGCCGGTAACACTGAAGCTTTCTTT. This translates into CASSQAGNTEAFF.

This chain links TRBV9 with TRBJ2-7, with TRBD2 matching 7 bases. V lost 1 base, J lost 5 bases, and 6 bases stayed unmatched. This CDR3 is built from 14 residues. CDR1 is SGDLS, CDR2 YYNGEE, per germline. The CDR3 sequence is CASSVSGGSDEQYF. In nucleotides, the CDR3 is TGTGCCAGCAGCGTATCCGGCGGGAGCGACGAGCAGTACTTC.

The chain combines TRBV20-1 with TRBJ1-6, with unresolved D. Germline CDR1 DFQATT, CDR2 SNEGSKA (reference sequence). The CDR3 is 12 residues long. Trimming cost V 6 bases and J 8 bases, with 11 bases left between them. The CDR3 region has the DNA TGCAGTGCGGTTACGGGTGATTCACCCCTCCACTTT. Encoded protein: CSAVTGDSPLHF.

This clonotype was found many times. The genes are TRBV20-1 and TRBJ1-5; D ambiguous. Germline V gives CDR1 DFQATT, CDR2 SNEGSKA (reference sequence). V was clipped by 6 bases and J by 5 bases, with 5 bases between them. The CDR3 totals 10 residues. The CDR3: CSAGYQPQHF. In DNA form, the CDR3 reads TGCAGTGCAGGGTATCAGCCCCAGCATTTT.

The chain uses TRBV19 and TRBJ1-2; no clear D gene. The germline V gene encodes CDR1 LNHDA and CDR2 SQIVND (reference sequence). The CDR3 is made up of 12 amino acids. Trimming shortened V by 8 bases and J by 8 bases, and 15 bases separated the two germline ends. CDR3 residues: CASSQATGGYTF. The CDR3 DNA follows: TGTGCCAGTTCCCAGGCTACGGGGGGCTACACCTTC.

This clonotype was detected only a few times. J is TRBJ2-5 and V is TRBV6-1; perhaps TRBD1 as D (6 bases). Germline assignment: CDR1 MNHNS and CDR2 SASEGT. The CDR3 spans 13 residues. V was shortened by 5 bases and J by 4 bases, with 11 bases between the two germline ends. CDR3 protein: CASSYSGAETQYF. In DNA form, the CDR3 reads TGTGCCAGCAGTTATTCAGGGGCAGAGACCCAGTACTTC.

A word on this clonotype: A much larger clonotype is one base distant, so this may be a read error. This sequence joins TRBV19 and TRBJ1-1; D perhaps matches TRBD1 (6 bases). V was pared by 10 bases and J by 6 bases, with 27 bases between. This CDR3 has 16 residues. Germline values: CDR1 LNHDA, CDR2 SQIVND (reference sequence). The chain's CDR3 is CAIARTAHGNNSEAFF. The CDR3 DNA reads as TGTGCCATAGCAAGGACAGCCCACGGTAACAACTCTGAAGCTTTCTTT.

This clonotype was counted ten times or more. CDR3 loop: CASSDHGDQPQHF. The CDR3 DNA sequence: TGTGCCAGCAGTGATCATGGGGATCAGCCCCAGCATTTT. The genes are TRBV6-1 and TRBJ1-5, with D unresolved. There are 13 residues in the CDR3. Germline CDR1 MNHNS, CDR2 SASEGT. The germline V and J ends were trimmed by 3 bases and 5 bases, with 8 bases remaining between them.

This clonotype was recorded at least ten times. The chain recombines TRBV5-1 with TRBJ1-5, with 7 nucleotides matching TRBD1. The germline V gene has CDR1 SGHRS and CDR2 YFSETQ. This CDR3 has 13 amino acids. J was trimmed by 6 bases and V by 0 bases; bases with no gene match: 0. CDR3 DNA sequence: TGCGCCAGCAGCTTGGGGACAGGTCAGCCCCAGCATTTT. Protein: CASSLGTGQPQHF.

The table lists this clonotype with many counts. This sequence joins TRBV24-1 and TRBJ2-2; tentatively, D is TRBD2 (6 bases). From germline, CDR1 is KGHDR and CDR2 SFDVKD. Deletions cut 5 bases from V and 5 bases from J, with 11 bases between. The length of the CDR3 is 14 residues. The CDR3 reads CATSGGARTGELFF. For the CDR3, the DNA is TGTGCCACCAGTGGCGGGGCGCGGACCGGGGAGCTGTTTTTT.